This note documents a single TCR beta chain sequence. These data are taken from a study of cytomegalovirus exposure and HLA in healthy donors. Trimming left V 0 bases short and J 3 bases short, with 12 bases between. Per the germline V gene, CDR1 is SGHNT and CDR2 is YYREEE (reference sequence). The CDR3 loop spans 15 amino acids. The PCR made use of 60 Vbeta and 13 Jbeta primers. Generated by immunoSEQ multiplex PCR, the TCRdb table keeps only in-frame clones and is missing some. The sample gives approximately 160,000 clones, approximately 79% of which show up once; about 0.66% is in the top ten. Specimen: PBMCs. The V gene is TRBV5-4, the J gene TRBJ1-1; D is perhaps TRBD1 (5 bases). The TCR was taken from a male donor in good health and CMV-seronegative. CDR3 nucleotide sequence: TGTGCCAGCAGCTTGGGGCTCGGGGGGGACACTGAAGCTTTCTTT. Translation: CASSLGLGGDTEAFF.